This is a list of T cell receptor beta chains from one sample in a study of blood T cell repertoires in COVID-19. Generated by immunoSEQ multiplex PCR, the TCRdb table keeps only in-frame clones and is missing some. The table includes some 200,000 clones, roughly 84% detected once. Sample: peripheral blood. These receptors were collected from a man aged 45-65 years with COVID-19, enrolled during active disease. Both conserved end residues are part of each CDR3. The D gene is left open where the match is weak. The listing skips clone size in some rows; elsewhere it reads once, few, many or a size class.

V	size	J	D	CDR3	DNA
TRBV11-3	few	TRBJ2-3	TRBD2	CASSLGAGGSTDTQYF	TGTGCCAGCAGCTTAGGAGCGGGAGGGAGCACAGATACGCAGTATTTT
TRBV19	few	TRBJ2-1	.	CASRGGNSYNEQFF	TGTGCCAGCCGGGGTGGCAACTCCTACAATGAGCAGTTCTTC
TRBV11-2	.	TRBJ2-1	.	CASSLRPPPSDEQFF	TGTGCCAGCAGCTTAAGGCCTCCTCCCAGCGATGAGCAGTTCTTC
TRBV18	once	TRBJ2-1	.	CASSPSLEGEQFF	TGTGCCAGCTCACCGTCCCTAGAGGGTGAGCAGTTCTTC
TRBV7-2	.	TRBJ2-2	TRBD2	CASSFPSGGPGELFF	TGTGCCAGCAGCTTTCCTAGCGGGGGCCCCGGGGAGCTGTTTTTT
TRBV3-1/TRBV3-2	.	TRBJ2-4	TRBD2	CASSQDNRRGGQYF	TGTGCCAGCAGCCAAGATAACAGGCGGGGGGGTCAGTACTTC
TRBV5-5	.	TRBJ2-7	.	CASTKDKEYF	TGTGCCAGCACCAAGGACAAGGAGTACTTC
TRBV5-8	.	TRBJ1-4	TRBD1	CASSQGGRATNEKLFF	TGTGCCAGCAGCCAGGGGGGACGGGCAACTAATGAAAAACTGTTTTTT
TRBV28	.	TRBJ1-1	.	CASTTGTLNTEAFF	TGTGCCAGTACAACCGGGACTCTGAACACTGAAGCTTTCTTT
TRBV5-4	.	TRBJ2-5	TRBD1	CASSSGTEETQYF	TGTGCCAGCAGTTCCGGGACAGAAGAGACCCAGTACTTC
TRBV29-1	once	TRBJ1-1	.	CSVVQGTNTEAFF	TGCAGCGTTGTCCAGGGAACGAACACTGAAGCTTTCTTT
TRBV6-5	.	TRBJ2-3	TRBD2	CASRILAGVGDTQYF	TGTGCCAGCCGTATACTAGCGGGAGTAGGAGATACGCAGTATTTT
TRBV27	.	TRBJ2-1	TRBD1	CASRYRDSRNEQFF	TGTGCCAGCCGCTACCGGGACAGCCGCAATGAGCAGTTCTTC
TRBV7-6	.	TRBJ2-5	TRBD2	CASSLDVGTSGQETQYF	TGTGCCAGCAGCCTCGATGTGGGGACTAGCGGTCAAGAGACCCAGTACTTC
TRBV5-6	.	TRBJ2-7	TRBD1	CASSLDRGHSYEQYF	TGTGCCAGCAGCTTGGACAGGGGGCATTCCTACGAGCAGTACTTC
TRBV6-5	.	TRBJ2-7	TRBD2	CASSLGGSAYEQYF	TGTGCCAGCAGTTTGGGCGGGAGCGCATACGAGCAGTACTTC
TRBV28	once	TRBJ2-5	.	CASSLNYGNQETQYF	TGTGCCAGCAGTTTAAATTACGGGAACCAAGAGACCCAGTACTTC
TRBV6-5	.	TRBJ1-4	.	CASRSQEKLFF	TGTGCCAGCAGGAGCCAAGAAAAACTGTTTTTT
TRBV29-1	.	TRBJ2-3	.	CSVEYGNIGTDTQYF	TGCAGCGTTGAGTACGGGAACATTGGGACAGATACGCAGTATTTT
TRBV10-3	.	TRBJ1-4	TRBD1	CAISGQGSATNEKLFF	TGTGCCATCAGTGGACAGGGGAGTGCAACTAATGAAAAACTGTTTTTT
TRBV5-4	.	TRBJ2-5	.	CASSSGVLQETQYF	TGTGCCAGCAGCTCCGGGGTGCTCCAAGAGACCCAGTACTTC
TRBV2	.	TRBJ1-2	TRBD1	CATREGQTYSYGYTF	TGTGCCACCCGAGAGGGACAGACTTACTCCTATGGCTACACCTTC
TRBV24-1	.	TRBJ2-3	TRBD1	CATSDRQGARQTDTQYF	TGTGCCACCAGTGATAGACAGGGGGCCAGGCAGACAGATACGCAGTATTTT
TRBV6-5	.	TRBJ2-5	.	CASSYSQGRETQYF	TGTGCCAGCAGTTACTCGCAGGGTAGAGAGACCCAGTACTTC
TRBV5-4	.	TRBJ2-2	.	CASSLPGLGTGELFF	TGTGCCAGCAGCTTACCGGGACTGGGCACCGGGGAGCTGTTTTTT
TRBV21-1	once	TRBJ2-7	.	CASSKVPGRYEQYF	TGTGCCAGCAGCAAAGTTCCAGGGCGCTACGAGCAGTACTTC
TRBV19	.	TRBJ2-5	.	CASSIVGELQETQYF	TGTGCCAGTAGTATCGTCGGGGAGCTCCAAGAGACCCAGTACTTC
TRBV7-2	.	TRBJ2-3	TRBD2	CASSSPSSGSSTDTQYF	TGTGCCAGCAGCTCCCCCTCTAGCGGCTCTAGCACAGATACGCAGTATTTT
TRBV5-1	.	TRBJ2-3	.	CASSLMPGSITDTQYF	TGCGCCAGCAGCTTGATGCCAGGGTCGATCACAGATACGCAGTATTTT
TRBV7-9	.	TRBJ1-1	TRBD1	CASSLAAGQGAKMNTEAFF	TGTGCCAGCAGCTTAGCGGCGGGACAGGGGGCGAAGATGAACACTGAAGCTTTCTTT
TRBV5-1	.	TRBJ2-1	TRBD2	CASSLIGRATSNEQFF	TGCGCCAGCAGCTTGATCGGGAGGGCCACATCTAATGAGCAGTTCTTC
TRBV7-2	.	TRBJ1-4	TRBD1	CASSSRQGLYEKLFF	TGTGCCAGCAGCTCCCGACAGGGGCTGTATGAAAAACTGTTTTTT
TRBV7-2	.	TRBJ2-1	TRBD1	CASSSLSTGDGSYNEQFF	TGTGCCAGCAGCTCCCTTTCCACAGGGGACGGCTCCTACAATGAGCAGTTCTTC
TRBV18	.	TRBJ2-1	.	CASSPPEFEQFF	TGTGCCAGCTCACCCCCAGAATTTGAGCAGTTCTTC
TRBV21-1	.	TRBJ2-7	.	CASSKGPCGRGRYEQYF	TGTGCCAGCAGCAAAGGTCCCTGCGGCAGGGGGCGATACGAGCAGTACTTC
TRBV6-6	.	TRBJ1-6	.	CASSPGGAQNSPLHF	TGTGCCAGCAGTCCGGGCGGGGCGCAAAATTCACCCCTCCACTTT
TRBV27	once	TRBJ2-1	TRBD2	CASSSPSGSSLVSYNEQFF	TGTGCCAGCAGTTCCCCTAGCGGGAGTAGTCTCGTCTCGTACAATGAGCAGTTCTTC
TRBV5-1	.	TRBJ1-3	.	CASSLVFGSGNTIYF	TGCGCCAGCAGCTTGGTATTCGGCTCTGGAAACACCATATATTTT
TRBV19	.	TRBJ1-3	.	CASSIGQNGNTIYF	TGTGCCAGTAGTATAGGACAGAATGGAAACACCATATATTTT
TRBV6-1	.	TRBJ2-4	.	CASSEGQKNIQYF	TGTGCCAGCAGTGAAGGACAGAAAAACATTCAGTACTTC
TRBV5-1	.	TRBJ2-2	TRBD1	CASSRGTDYTGELFF	TGCGCCAGCAGCCGAGGGACAGACTACACCGGGGAGCTGTTTTTT